This note documents a single T cell receptor (beta chain) sequence. Original methodology: Reference gene primer amplification gave nucleated cell count estimates. Only in-frame clones appear in the TCRdb table, and some are missing; sequencing was by immunoSEQ multiplex PCR. Clone size and V and J calls were adopted from that table, with D and trimming inferred from the DNA. This sample has about 42,000 clones, with 85% to 90% found just once. V lost 0 bases to trimming and J lost 6 bases; unmatched junction nucleotides: 1. CDR1 and CDR2 (germline): SGHTA, FQGTGA. CDR3 size: 15 residues. This entry belongs to a study of blood T cell repertoires in COVID-19. The overall study: Collection of acute and convalescent COVID-19 samples took place in the United States, Italy and Spain. Sources were T cells, B-cell-depleted T cells, or PBMCs; the material itself was cDNA or gDNA.

The V gene is TRBV7-3, the J gene TRBJ2-1, with TRBD1 matching 11 bases. The receptor was isolated from a man aged 65 to 85 with acute or convalescent COVID-19. Sequencing input: peripheral blood. The DNA for the CDR3 is TGTGCCAGCAGCTTAACGGGACAGGGGGGCAATGAGCAGTTCTTC. It is translated as CASSLTGQGGNEQFF. Looking up the rest from reference TRBV7-3 and TRBJ2-1 gives the full variable domain: GAGVSQTPSNKVTEKGKYVELRCDPISGHTALYWYRQSLGQGPEFLIYFQGTGAADDSGLPNDRFFAVRPEGSVSTLKIQRTERGDSAVYLCASSLTGQGGNEQFFGPGTRLTVL.